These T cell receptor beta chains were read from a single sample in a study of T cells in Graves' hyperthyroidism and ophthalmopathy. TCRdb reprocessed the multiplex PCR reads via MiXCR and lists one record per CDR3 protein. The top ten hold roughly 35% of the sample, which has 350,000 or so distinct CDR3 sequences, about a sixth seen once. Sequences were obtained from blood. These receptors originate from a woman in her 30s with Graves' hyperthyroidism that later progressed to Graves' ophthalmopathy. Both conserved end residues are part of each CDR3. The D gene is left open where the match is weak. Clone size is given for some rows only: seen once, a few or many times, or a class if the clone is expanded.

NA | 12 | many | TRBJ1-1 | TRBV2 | TGTGCCAGCATGGCCTGGGGGTCTGAAGCTTTCTTT | CASMAWGSEAFF
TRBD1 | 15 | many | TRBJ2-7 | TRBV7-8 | TGTGCCAGCAGCGGAAGCCGGGACAGAGCCTACGAGCAGTACTTC | CASSGSRDRAYEQYF
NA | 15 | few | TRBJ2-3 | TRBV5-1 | TGCGCCAGCAGCCCGCGTCCGGGTAGCACAGATACGCAGTATTTT | CASSPRPGSTDTQYF
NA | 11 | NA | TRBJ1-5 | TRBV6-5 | TGTGCCAGCAGTTACCGTACTCCCCAGCATTTT | CASSYRTPQHF
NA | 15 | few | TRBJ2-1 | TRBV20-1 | TGCAGTGCACCCTTTGCGTACAGCTCCTACAATGAGCAGTTCTTC | CSAPFAYSSYNEQFF
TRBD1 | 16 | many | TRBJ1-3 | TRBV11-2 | TGTGCCAGCAGCTATTCATGGGACAGAAGGTCAAACACCATATATTTT | CASSYSWDRRSNTIYF
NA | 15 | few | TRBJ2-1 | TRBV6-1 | TGTGCCAGCAACCGGGCGGCGGGGGCGCGGGATGAGCAGTTCTTC | CASNRAAGARDEQFF
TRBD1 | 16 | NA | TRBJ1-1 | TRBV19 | TGTGCCAGTAGTATATCCGAAGGGACAGGGGGGACTGAAGCTTTCTTT | CASSISEGTGGTEAFF
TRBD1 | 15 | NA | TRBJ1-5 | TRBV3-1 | TGTGCCAGCAGCGACGGACAGGGGGCTGCCCAGCCCCAGCATTTT | CASSDGQGAAQPQHF
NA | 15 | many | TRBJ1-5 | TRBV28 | TGTGCCAGCAGATCACAGGGTTATAGCAATCAGCCCCAGCATTTT | CASRSQGYSNQPQHF
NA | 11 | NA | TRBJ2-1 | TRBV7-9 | TGTGCCAGCAGCTTAGTATCTCTTGGAGTCTTC | CASSLVSLGVF
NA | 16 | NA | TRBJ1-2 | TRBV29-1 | TGCAGCGTTGAAATCACCGGGCTTGCGGTGGGGGGTGGCTACACCTTC | CSVEITGLAVGGGYTF
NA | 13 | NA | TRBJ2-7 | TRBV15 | TGTGCCACCAGCGCAGGAACAGGCTACGAGCAGTACTTC | CATSAGTGYEQYF
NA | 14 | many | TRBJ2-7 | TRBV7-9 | TGTGCCAGCAGCTTCCCTCAGACAGGCTACGAGCAGTACTTC | CASSFPQTGYEQYF
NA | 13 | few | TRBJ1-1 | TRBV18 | TGTGCCAGCTCAACACAGGTGAACACTGAAGCTTTCTTT | CASSTQVNTEAFF
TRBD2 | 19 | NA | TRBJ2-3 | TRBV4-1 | TGCGCCAGCAGCAGACTGGGACTAGCGGGAGCGGGGGACACAGATACGCAGTATTTT | CASSRLGLAGAGDTDTQYF
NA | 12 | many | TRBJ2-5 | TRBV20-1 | TGCAGTGCTAAACAGGGTTGGGAGACCCAGTACTTC | CSAKQGWETQYF
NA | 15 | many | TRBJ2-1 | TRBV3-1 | TGTGCCAGCAGCCAAGATGTTGGTCCTTACAATGAGCAGTTCTTC | CASSQDVGPYNEQFF
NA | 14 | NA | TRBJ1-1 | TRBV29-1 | TGCAGCGTACTGACAGGATACGCGAACACTGAAGCTTTCTTT | CSVLTGYANTEAFF
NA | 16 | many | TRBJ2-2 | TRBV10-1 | TGCGCCAGCAGTGAGTCCCTTGGAAGTTTCGCCGGGGAGCTGTTTTTT | CASSESLGSFAGELFF
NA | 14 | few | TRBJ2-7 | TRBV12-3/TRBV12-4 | TGTGCCAGCAGTTCTTTTCGGGACAACTACGAGCAGTACTTC | CASSSFRDNYEQYF
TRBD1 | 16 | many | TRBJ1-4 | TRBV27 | TGTGCCAGCAGTCGGACAGGACTCACAACTAATGAAAAACTGTTTTTT | CASSRTGLTTNEKLFF
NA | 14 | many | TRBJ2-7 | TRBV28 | TGTGCCAGCAGTTTATTGTTCAGAGTCTACGAGCAGTACTTC | CASSLLFRVYEQYF
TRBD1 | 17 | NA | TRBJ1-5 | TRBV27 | TGTGCCAGCAGCTTTGACAGGGCCGCTACTAACAATCAGCCCCAGCATTTT | CASSFDRAATNNQPQHF
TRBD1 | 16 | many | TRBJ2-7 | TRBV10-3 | TGTGCCATCAGTCCTAGTGCCGGGACAGACTCCTACGAGCAGTACTTC | CAISPSAGTDSYEQYF
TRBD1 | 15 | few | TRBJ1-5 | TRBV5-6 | TGTGCCAGCAGCATGGGACAGGGGAGCAATCAGCCCCAGCATTTT | CASSMGQGSNQPQHF
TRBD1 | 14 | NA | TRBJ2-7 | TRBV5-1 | TGCGCCAGCAGCTTTGATGGACAGGGGAACGAGCAGTACTTC | CASSFDGQGNEQYF
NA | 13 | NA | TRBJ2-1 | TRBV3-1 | TGTGCCAGCAGCCAAGATTGGGGAAATGAGCAGTTCTTC | CASSQDWGNEQFF
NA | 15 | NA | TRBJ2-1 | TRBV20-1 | TGCAGTGCGGGTGGGCTAACGGACACCTACAATGAGCAGTTCTTC | CSAGGLTDTYNEQFF
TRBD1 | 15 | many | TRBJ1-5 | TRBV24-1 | TGTGCCACCAGTGACGGGCAGGGGGTCACCCATCCCCAGCATTTT | CATSDGQGVTHPQHF
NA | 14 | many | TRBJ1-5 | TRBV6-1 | TGTGCCAGCAGCGACCGGGACAGCAATCAGCCCCAGCATTTT | CASSDRDSNQPQHF
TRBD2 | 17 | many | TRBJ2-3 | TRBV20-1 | TGCAGTGCCCGAGCACCGACTAGCGGGAGCCCGGCAGATACGCAGTATTTT | CSARAPTSGSPADTQYF
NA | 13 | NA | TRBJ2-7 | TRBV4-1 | TGCGCCAGCAGCCAAGTGGGGTCCTACGAGCAGTACTTC | CASSQVGSYEQYF
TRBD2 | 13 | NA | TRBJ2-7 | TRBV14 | TGTGCCAGCTCTGGGACTAGCGGGAGAGAGCAGTACTTC | CASSGTSGREQYF
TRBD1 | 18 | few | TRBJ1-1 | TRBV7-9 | TGTGCCAGCAGCTCCACCGACAGGGGCCGCTGGGCAAACACTGAAGCTTTCTTT | CASSSTDRGRWANTEAFF
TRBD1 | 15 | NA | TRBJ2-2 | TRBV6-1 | TGTGCCAGCAGCAAACAGGGGGCGAACACCGGGGAGCTGTTTTTT | CASSKQGANTGELFF
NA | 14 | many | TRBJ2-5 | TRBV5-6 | TGTGCCAGCAGCTTTGGGGGGCTGGAAGAGACCCAGTACTTC | CASSFGGLEETQYF
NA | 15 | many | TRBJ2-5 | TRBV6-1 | TGTGCCAGCAGTGAATACAGGGAGAGTACAGAGACCCAGTACTTC | CASSEYRESTETQYF
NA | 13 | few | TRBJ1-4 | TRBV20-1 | TGCAGTGCCATCCCTCCCGATAATGAAAAACTGTTTTTT | CSAIPPDNEKLFF
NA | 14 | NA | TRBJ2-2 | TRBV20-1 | TGCAGTGCTAGAGATTTCTCGGGCTCCGGGGAGCTGTTTTTT | CSARDFSGSGELFF
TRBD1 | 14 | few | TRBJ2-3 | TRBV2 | TGTGCCAGCAGTGAGGACAGGGTAATAGATACGCAGTATTTT | CASSEDRVIDTQYF
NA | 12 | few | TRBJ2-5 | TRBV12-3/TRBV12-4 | TGTGCCAGCAGTCCCCAAGGACAGATTCAGTACTTC | CASSPQGQIQYF
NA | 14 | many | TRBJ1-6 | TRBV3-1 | TGTGCCAGCACCCGGTCGGGGGCAAATTCACCCCTCCACTTT | CASTRSGANSPLHF
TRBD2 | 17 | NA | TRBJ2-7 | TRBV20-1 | TGCAGTGCTAGCCATTCCGGCGGGAGGGCCGCGGGTTTCGAGCAGTACTTC | CSASHSGGRAAGFEQYF
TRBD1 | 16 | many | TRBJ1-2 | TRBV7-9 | TGTGCCAGCAGCTCGACAATTAGGACAGGGTTTTATGGCTACACCTTC | CASSSTIRTGFYGYTF
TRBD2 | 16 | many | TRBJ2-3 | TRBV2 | TGTGCCAGCAGTGAGTTGCTAGCGGGGGGGAGTGATACGCAGTATTTT | CASSELLAGGSDTQYF
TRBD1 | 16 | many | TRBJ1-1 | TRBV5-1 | TGCGCCAGCAGCTTCGGCCCGGGACAGGGGAACACTGAAGCTTTCTTT | CASSFGPGQGNTEAFF
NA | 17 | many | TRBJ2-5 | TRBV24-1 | TGTGCCACCAGTGACCCAGTCGCGACAGGGACTCAAGAGACCCAGTACTTC | CATSDPVATGTQETQYF
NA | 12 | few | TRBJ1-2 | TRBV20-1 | TGCAGTGCTAGAAACACAATCTATGGCTACACCTTC | CSARNTIYGYTF
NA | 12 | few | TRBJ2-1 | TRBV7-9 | TGTGCCAGCAGCAAGAACTACAATGAGCAGTTCTTC | CASSKNYNEQFF
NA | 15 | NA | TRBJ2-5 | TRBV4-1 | TGCGCCAGCAGCCAAATTCTAGGCGGAGAAGAGACCCAGTACTTC | CASSQILGGEETQYF